This paragraph covers one T cell receptor beta chain sequence. The target antigen is unknown. PCR primers comprised 60 Vbeta and 13 Jbeta primers. Sequenced by immunoSEQ multiplex PCR; TCRdb stores in-frame clones only, minus some. The sample includes about 98,000 clones, about 80% of them seen just once. V lost 2 bases and J lost 7, with 12 bases in between. This CDR3 is built from 14 residues. The germline gives CDR1 SGHRS, CDR2 YFSETQ. The sample comes from a study of cytomegalovirus exposure and HLA in healthy donors. Broader study findings: For TCR beta chains, V- and J-gene trimming was later linked to a missense DCLRE1C variant.

The gene calls are TRBV5-1 and TRBJ1-4, with a tentative D call TRBD1 (5 bases). Sequences were obtained from PBMCs. The source of this sequence is a man between 18 and 29 years old in good health and CMV-seropositive. The CDR3 here is CASSFPGMGEKLFF. In DNA, the CDR3 is TGCGCCAGCAGCTTCCCAGGGATGGGTGAAAAACTGTTTTTT.